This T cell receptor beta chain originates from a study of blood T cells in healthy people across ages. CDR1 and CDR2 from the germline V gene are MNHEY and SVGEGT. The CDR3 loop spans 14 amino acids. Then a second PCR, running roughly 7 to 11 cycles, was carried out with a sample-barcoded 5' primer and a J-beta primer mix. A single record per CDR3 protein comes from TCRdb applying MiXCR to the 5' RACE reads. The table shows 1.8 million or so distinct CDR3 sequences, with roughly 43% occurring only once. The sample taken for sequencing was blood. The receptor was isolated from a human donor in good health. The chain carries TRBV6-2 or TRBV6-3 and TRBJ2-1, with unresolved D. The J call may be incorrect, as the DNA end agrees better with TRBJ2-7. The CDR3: CASSYPAVNNEQYF. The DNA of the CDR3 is TGTGCCAGCAGTTACCCAGCAGTTAATAATGAGCAGTACTTC.